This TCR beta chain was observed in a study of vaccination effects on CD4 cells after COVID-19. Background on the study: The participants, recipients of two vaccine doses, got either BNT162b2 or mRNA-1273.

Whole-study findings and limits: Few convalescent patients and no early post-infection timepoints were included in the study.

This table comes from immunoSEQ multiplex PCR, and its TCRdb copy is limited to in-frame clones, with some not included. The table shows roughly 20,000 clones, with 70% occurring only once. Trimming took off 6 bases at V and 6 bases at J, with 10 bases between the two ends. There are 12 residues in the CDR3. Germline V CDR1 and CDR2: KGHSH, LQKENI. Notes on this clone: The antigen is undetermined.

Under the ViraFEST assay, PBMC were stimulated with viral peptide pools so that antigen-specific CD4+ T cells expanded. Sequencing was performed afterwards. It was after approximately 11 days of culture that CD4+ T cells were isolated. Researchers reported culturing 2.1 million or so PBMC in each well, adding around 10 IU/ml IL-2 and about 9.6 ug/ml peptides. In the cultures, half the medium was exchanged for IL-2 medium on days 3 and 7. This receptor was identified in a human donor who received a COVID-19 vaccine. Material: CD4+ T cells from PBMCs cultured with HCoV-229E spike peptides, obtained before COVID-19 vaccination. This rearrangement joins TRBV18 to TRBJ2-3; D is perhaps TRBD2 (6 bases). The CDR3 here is CASSPREDTQYF. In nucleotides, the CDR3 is TGTGCCAGCTCTCCCCGGGAGGATACGCAGTATTTT.